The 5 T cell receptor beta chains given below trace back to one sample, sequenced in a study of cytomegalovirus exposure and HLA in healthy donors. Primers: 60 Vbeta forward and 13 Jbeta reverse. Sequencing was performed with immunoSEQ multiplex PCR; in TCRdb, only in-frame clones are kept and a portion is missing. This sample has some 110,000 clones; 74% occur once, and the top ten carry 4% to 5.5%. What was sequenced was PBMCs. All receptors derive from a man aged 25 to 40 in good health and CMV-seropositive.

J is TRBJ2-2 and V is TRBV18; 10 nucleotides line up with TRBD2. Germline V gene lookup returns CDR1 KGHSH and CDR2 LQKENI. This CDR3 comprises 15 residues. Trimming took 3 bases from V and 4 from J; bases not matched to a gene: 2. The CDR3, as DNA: TGTGCCAGCTCACCCGGACTAGCGGCCACCGGGGAGCTGTTTTTT. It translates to CASSPGLAATGELFF. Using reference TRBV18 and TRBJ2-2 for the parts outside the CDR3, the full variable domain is NAGVMQNPRHLVRRRGQEARLRCSPMKGHSHVYWYRQLPEEGLKFMVYLQKENIIDESGMPKERFSAEFPKEGPSILRIQQVVRGDSAAYFCASSPGLAATGELFFGEGSRLTVL.

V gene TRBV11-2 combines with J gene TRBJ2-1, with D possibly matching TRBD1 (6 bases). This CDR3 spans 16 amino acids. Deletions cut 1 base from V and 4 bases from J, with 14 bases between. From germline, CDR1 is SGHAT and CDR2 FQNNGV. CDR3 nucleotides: TGTGCCAGCAGCTTAGGCTTCCAGGGGCGTTACAATGAGCAGTTCTTC. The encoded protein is CASSLGFQGRYNEQFF. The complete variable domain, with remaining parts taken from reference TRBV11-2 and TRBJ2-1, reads EAGVAQSPRYKIIEKRQSVAFWCNPISGHATLYWYQQILGQGPKLLIQFQNNGVVDDSQLPKDRFSAERLKGVDSTLKIQPAKLEDSAVYLCASSLGFQGRYNEQFFGPGTRLTVL.

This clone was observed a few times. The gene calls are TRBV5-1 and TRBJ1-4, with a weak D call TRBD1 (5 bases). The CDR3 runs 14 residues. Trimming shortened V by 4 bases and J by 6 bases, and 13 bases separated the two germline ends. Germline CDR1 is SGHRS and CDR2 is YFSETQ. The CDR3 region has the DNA TGCGCCAGCAGCACCGGCAGGGTTGATGAAAAACTGTTTTTT. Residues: CASSTGRVDEKLFF.

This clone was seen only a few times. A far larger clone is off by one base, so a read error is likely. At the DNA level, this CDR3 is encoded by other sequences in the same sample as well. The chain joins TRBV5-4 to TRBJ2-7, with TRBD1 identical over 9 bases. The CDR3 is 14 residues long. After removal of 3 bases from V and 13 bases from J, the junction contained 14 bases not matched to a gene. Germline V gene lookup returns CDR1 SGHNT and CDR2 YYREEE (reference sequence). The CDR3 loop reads CASSWDRATYEPYF. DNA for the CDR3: TGTGCCAGCAGCTGGGACAGGGCTACCTACGAGCCCTACTTC.

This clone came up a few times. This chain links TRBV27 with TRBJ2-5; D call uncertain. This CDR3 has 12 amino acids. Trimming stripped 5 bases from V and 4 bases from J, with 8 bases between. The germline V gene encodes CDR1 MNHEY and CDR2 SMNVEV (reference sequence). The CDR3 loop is CASSTPGETQYF. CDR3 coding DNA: TGTGCCAGCAGTACCCCGGGAGAGACCCAGTACTTC.